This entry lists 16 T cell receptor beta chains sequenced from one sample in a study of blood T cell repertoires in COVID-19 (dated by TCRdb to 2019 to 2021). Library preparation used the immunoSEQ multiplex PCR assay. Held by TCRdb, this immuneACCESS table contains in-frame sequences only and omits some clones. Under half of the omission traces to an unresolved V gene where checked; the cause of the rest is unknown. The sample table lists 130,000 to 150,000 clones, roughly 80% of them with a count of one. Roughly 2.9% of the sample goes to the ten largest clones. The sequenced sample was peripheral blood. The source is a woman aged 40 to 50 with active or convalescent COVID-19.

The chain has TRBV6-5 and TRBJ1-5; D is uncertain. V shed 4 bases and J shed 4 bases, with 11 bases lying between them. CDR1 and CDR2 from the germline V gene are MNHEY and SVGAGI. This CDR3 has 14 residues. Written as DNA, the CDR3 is TGTGCCAGCAGTTCCCCCAGGAGGAATCAGCCCCAGCATTTT. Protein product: CASSSPRRNQPQHF.

The CDR3 DNA reads as TGTGCCAGCAGTGCCCGTGGGACAGAGGCTAACTATGGCTACACCTTC. Its protein is CASSARGTEANYGYTF. The V call is TRBV6-1, the J call TRBJ1-2, with 7 bases aligning to TRBD1. CDR1 and CDR2 (germline): MNHNS, SASEGT. This CDR3 region has 16 residues. The ends lost 4 bases at V and 0 bases at J; junction bases unmatched: 8.

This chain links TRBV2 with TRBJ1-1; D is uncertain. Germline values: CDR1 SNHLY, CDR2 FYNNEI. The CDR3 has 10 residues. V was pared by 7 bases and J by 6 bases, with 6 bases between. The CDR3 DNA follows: TGTGCCAGCAACGGGGCTGAAGCTTTCTTT. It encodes CASNGAEAFF.

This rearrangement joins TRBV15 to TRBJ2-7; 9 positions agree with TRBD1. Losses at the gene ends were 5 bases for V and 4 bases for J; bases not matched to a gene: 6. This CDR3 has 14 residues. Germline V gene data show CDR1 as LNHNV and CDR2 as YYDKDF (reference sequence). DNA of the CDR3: TGTGCCACCAGCCTCGGGACAGGGTTGTACGAGCAGTACTTC. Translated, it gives CATSLGTGLYEQYF.

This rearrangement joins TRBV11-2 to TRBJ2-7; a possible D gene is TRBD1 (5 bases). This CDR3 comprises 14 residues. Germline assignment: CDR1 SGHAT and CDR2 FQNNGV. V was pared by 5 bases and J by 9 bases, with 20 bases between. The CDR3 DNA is TGTGCCAGCAGCCAAGACAGAGTTCTAACGGGGCAGTACTTC. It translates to CASSQDRVLTGQYF.

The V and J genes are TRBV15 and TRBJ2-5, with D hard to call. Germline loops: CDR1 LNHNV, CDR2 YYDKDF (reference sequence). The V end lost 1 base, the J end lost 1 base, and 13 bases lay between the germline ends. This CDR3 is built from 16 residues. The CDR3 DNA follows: TGTGCCACCAGCAGAGGTTTAACAGCTTCCCAAGAGACCCAGTACTTC. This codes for CATSRGLTASQETQYF. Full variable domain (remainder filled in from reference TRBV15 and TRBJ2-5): DAMVIQNPRYQVTQFGKPVTLSCSQTLNHNVMYWYQQKSSQAPKLLFHYYDKDFNNEADTPDNFQSRRPNTSFCFLDIRSPGLGDTAMYLCATSRGLTASQETQYFGPGTRLLVL.

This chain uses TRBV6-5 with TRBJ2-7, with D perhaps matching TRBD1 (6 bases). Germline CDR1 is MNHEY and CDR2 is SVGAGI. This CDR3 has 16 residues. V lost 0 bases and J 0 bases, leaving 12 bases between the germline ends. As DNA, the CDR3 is TGTGCCAGCAGTTACTCTGGGGGCCTCAGCTCCTACGAGCAGTACTTC. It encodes CASSYSGGLSSYEQYF.

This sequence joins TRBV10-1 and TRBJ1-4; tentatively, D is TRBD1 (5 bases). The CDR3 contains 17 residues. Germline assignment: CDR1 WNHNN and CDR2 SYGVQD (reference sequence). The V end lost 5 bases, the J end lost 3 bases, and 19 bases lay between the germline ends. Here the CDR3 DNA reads TGCGCCAGCAGTCGAGCGGGGGGAGGGCCCCCTAATGAAAAACTGTTTTTT. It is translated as CASSRAGGGPPNEKLFF.

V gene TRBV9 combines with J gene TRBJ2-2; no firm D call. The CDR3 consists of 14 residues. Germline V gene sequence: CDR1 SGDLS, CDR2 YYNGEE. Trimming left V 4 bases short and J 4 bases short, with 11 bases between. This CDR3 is CASSSKHSTGELFF. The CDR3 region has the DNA TGTGCCAGCAGCTCCAAACACAGCACCGGGGAGCTGTTTTTT.

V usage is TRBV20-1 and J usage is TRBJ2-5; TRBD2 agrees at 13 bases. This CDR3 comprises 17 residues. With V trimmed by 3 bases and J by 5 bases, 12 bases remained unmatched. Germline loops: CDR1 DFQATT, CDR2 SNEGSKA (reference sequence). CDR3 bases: TGCAGTGCTAGTATGTTGGGACTAGCGGGATTTGCGGAGACCCAGTACTTC. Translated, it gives CSASMLGLAGFAETQYF.

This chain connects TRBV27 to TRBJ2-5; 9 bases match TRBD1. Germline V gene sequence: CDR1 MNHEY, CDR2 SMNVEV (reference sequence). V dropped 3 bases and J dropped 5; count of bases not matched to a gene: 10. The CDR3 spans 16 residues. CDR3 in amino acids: CASSFRNRGRFETQYF. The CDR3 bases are TGTGCCAGCAGTTTCCGGAACAGGGGGCGGTTTGAGACCCAGTACTTC.

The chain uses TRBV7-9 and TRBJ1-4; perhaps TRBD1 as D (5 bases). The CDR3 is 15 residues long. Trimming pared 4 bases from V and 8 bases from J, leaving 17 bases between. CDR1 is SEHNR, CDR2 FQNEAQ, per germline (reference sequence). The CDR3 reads CASSSAGGGLEKLFF. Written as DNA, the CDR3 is TGTGCCAGCAGCTCGGCGGGGGGAGGGCTCGAAAAACTGTTTTTT. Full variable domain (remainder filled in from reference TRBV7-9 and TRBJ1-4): DTGVSQNPRHKITKRGQNVTFRCDPISEHNRLYWYRQTLGQGPEFLTYFQNEAQLEKSRLLSDRFSAERPKGSFSTLEIQRTEQGDSAMYLCASSSAGGGLEKLFFGSGTQLSVL.

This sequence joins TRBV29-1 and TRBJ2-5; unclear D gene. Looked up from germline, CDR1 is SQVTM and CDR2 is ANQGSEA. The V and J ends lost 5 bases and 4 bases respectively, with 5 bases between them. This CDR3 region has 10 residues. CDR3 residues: CSVSSETQYF. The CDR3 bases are TGCAGCGTTAGCTCAGAGACCCAGTACTTC.

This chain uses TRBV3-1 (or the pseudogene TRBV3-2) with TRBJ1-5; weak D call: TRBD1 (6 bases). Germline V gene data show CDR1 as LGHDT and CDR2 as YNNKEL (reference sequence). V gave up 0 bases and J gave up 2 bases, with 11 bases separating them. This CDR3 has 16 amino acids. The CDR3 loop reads CASSQEGARGNQPQHF. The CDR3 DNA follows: TGTGCCAGCAGCCAAGAGGGGGCGAGGGGCAATCAGCCCCAGCATTTT.

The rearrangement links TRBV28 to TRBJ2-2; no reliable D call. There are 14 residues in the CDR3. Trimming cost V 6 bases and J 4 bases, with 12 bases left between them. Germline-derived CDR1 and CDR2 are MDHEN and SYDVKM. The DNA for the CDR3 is TGTGCCAGCAGCCGCTACCAAAGCACCGGGGAGCTGTTTTTT. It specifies CASSRYQSTGELFF.

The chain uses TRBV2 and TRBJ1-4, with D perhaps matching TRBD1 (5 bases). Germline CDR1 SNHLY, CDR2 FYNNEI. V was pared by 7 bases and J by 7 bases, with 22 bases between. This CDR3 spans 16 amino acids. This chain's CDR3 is CASNPDLTVAGEKLFF. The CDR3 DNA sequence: TGTGCCAGCAATCCCGACTTGACAGTGGCCGGTGAAAAACTGTTTTTT.